This passage covers 14 T cell receptor beta chains from one sample sequenced in a study of blood T cell repertoires in COVID-19. The assay was immunoSEQ multiplex PCR, and TCRdb's table has in-frame clones only and misses some. Among about 200,000 clones listed, more than 75% were seen once. Sample: peripheral blood. All receptors derive from an elderly woman with acute or convalescent COVID-19.

The chain uses TRBV5-1 and TRBJ1-2; 9 bases line up with TRBD1. The junction had 2 bases not matched to a gene; V was cut back by 4 bases and J by 7 bases. CDR1 is SGHRS and CDR2 is YFSETQ in the germline V gene. This CDR3 has 12 residues. The CDR3 DNA is TGCGCCAGCAGCGGGACAGGGTCTGGCTACACCTTC. Amino acids: CASSGTGSGYTF.

The rearrangement uses TRBV3-1 (or the pseudogene TRBV3-2) and TRBJ1-5, with 9 positions matching TRBD1. The V segment lost 1 base and the J segment 1 base; nucleotides outside the gene matches: 11. Germline CDR1 reads LGHDT; CDR2 reads YNNKEL (reference sequence). The CDR3 loop spans 19 amino acids. The CDR3, as DNA: TGTGCCAGCAGCCAAGTGGGGTTAGGAGGACAGGGGAGCAATCAGCCCCAGCATTTT. Translated: CASSQVGLGGQGSNQPQHF.

This sequence joins TRBV5-1 and TRBJ1-6; TRBD1 aligns across 7 bases. CDR3 length: 15 residues. Germline CDR1 SGHRS, CDR2 YFSETQ. With V trimmed by 2 bases and J by 8 bases, 7 bases remained unmatched. CDR3 DNA sequence: TGCGCCAGCAGCTTCCGGGACAGTCGAGATTCACCCCTCCACTTT. Encoded protein: CASSFRDSRDSPLHF.

The genes are TRBV6-6 and TRBJ2-1, with 7 positions matching TRBD2. The germline V gene has CDR1 MNHNY and CDR2 SVGAGI (reference sequence). The CDR3 spans 16 residues. Germline trimming cut 2 bases from V and 2 bases from J; bases unmatched to any gene: 6. DNA of the CDR3: TGTGCCAGCAGTTACCGGACGGGAGGCCCCTACAATGAGCAGTTCTTC. Its translation: CASSYRTGGPYNEQFF.

This sequence joins TRBV6-2 or TRBV6-3 and TRBJ2-1, with 12 bases matching TRBD2. J gave up 7 bases and V 2 bases, and 9 bases lay outside the gene matches. The CDR3 contains 17 residues. CDR1 and CDR2 (germline): MNHEY, SVGEGT. As DNA, the CDR3 is TGTGCCAGCAGTTACAGGGCGACTAGCGGGAGAAGGAATGAGCAGTTCTTC. Translating it yields CASSYRATSGRRNEQFF.

The gene calls are TRBV7-3 and TRBJ1-6; possibly TRBD1 for D (6 bases). Looked up from germline, CDR1 is SGHTA and CDR2 is FQGTGA. The CDR3 runs to 14 residues. The V and J ends lost 5 bases and 7 bases respectively, with 12 bases between them. The chain's CDR3 is CASSVQGLNSPLHF. In nucleotides, the CDR3 is TGTGCCAGCAGCGTACAGGGTTTGAATTCACCCCTCCACTTT.

This clone was seen just once. The chain has TRBV12-5 and TRBJ1-1; D remains ambiguous. CDR1 and CDR2 (germline): LGHNT, FRNRAP. Trimming shortened V by 7 bases and J by 2 bases, and 5 bases separated the two germline ends. The CDR3 extends over 11 amino acids. CDR3 sequence: CASALNTEAFF. CDR3 sequence (DNA): TGTGCTAGTGCCCTCAACACTGAAGCTTTCTTT.

This clone was observed many times. The chain is built from TRBV27 and TRBJ2-3; 10 nucleotides agree with TRBD1. The V and J ends lost 8 bases and 3 bases, in that order; junction bases with no gene match: 5. CDR3 size: 14 residues. CDR1 is MNHEY, CDR2 SMNVEV, per germline (reference sequence). This CDR3 is CASADRGPTDTQYF. The CDR3 nucleotides are TGTGCCAGCGCAGACAGGGGGCCGACAGATACGCAGTATTTT.

The V and J genes are TRBV28 and TRBJ2-5; unclear D gene. The length of the CDR3 is 12 residues. Per germline, CDR1 MDHEN and CDR2 SYDVKM. V lost 5 bases, J lost 5 bases, and 9 bases lay in between. CDR3 bases: TGTGCCAGCAGTCCCAGTGTGGAGACCCAGTACTTC. This sequence encodes CASSPSVETQYF.

For the CDR3, the DNA is TGTGCCAGCAGCCTCGCGGGCACTGAAGCTTTCTTT. Residues: CASSLAGTEAFF. The V and J genes are TRBV11-3 and TRBJ1-1; D is uncertain. The germline gives CDR1 SGHNT, CDR2 YENEEA. The CDR3 is 12 residues long. V lost 5 bases to trimming and J lost 4 bases, with 8 bases between them.

The J gene is TRBJ2-7, the V gene TRBV27; 8 bases match TRBD1. V shed 5 bases and J 2 bases; nucleotides not matched to a gene: 8. Germline loops: CDR1 MNHEY, CDR2 SMNVEV (reference sequence). The CDR3 has 15 amino acids. The CDR3 DNA follows: TGTGCCAGCAGTCACCCGGACAGGGCGACCTACGAGCAGTACTTC. Protein product: CASSHPDRATYEQYF.

CDR3 DNA: TGCAGCGTCGCAAAGGCCGGGACAGGCGCCTCAGGCTACACCTTC. It yields the protein CSVAKAGTGASGYTF. This chain uses TRBV29-1 with TRBJ1-2; 8 positions agree with TRBD1. The germline gives CDR1 SQVTM, CDR2 ANQGSEA. V was pared by 6 bases and J by 8 bases, with 17 bases of the junction left unmatched. The CDR3 loop spans 15 amino acids.

This clone was counted a few times. V usage is TRBV24-1 and J usage is TRBJ2-7, with 8 bases lining up with TRBD2. Germline V gene lookup returns CDR1 KGHDR and CDR2 SFDVKD. The CDR3 runs 15 residues. Trimming at V came to 4 bases and at J to 4 bases, leaving 8 bases not matched to a gene. The CDR3: CATSDQEREQYEQYF. The CDR3 nucleotides are TGTGCCACCAGTGACCAAGAGCGGGAGCAATACGAGCAGTACTTC.

The chain uses TRBV7-2 and TRBJ1-6; D is possibly TRBD1 (5 bases). This CDR3 comprises 14 residues. V was clipped by 7 bases and J by 4 bases, with 11 bases between them. Germline loops: CDR1 SGHTA, CDR2 FQGNSA. CDR3 sequence (DNA): TGTGCCAGCACCCAGACAGTTTATAATTCACCCCTCCACTTT. Encoded protein: CASTQTVYNSPLHF.